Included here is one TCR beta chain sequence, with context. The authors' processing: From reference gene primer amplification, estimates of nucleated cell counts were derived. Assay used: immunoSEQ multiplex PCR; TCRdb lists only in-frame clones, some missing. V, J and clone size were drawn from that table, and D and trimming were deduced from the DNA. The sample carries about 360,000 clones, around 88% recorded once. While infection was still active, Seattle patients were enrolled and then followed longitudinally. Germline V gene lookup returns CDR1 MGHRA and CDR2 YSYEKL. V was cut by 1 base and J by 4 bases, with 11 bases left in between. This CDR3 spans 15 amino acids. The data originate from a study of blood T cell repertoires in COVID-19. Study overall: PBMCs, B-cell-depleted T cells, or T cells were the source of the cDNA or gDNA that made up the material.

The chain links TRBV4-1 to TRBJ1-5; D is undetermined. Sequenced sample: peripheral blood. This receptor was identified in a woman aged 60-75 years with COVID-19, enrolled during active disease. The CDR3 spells CASSQGAQQNQPQHF. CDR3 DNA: TGCGCCAGCAGCCAAGGGGCACAGCAAAATCAGCCCCAGCATTTT.